Each of the 3 T cell receptor beta chains below was sequenced from the same sample in a study of CD8+CD57+ T cells in acquired aplastic anemia. An expansion of CD8+CD57+ cells by flow cytometry had been shown in patients chosen for sequencing. Investigators profiled TCR beta VDJ and CDR3 from genomic DNA template. TCRdb re-derived calls from the reads in MiXCR, one entry per CDR3 protein. Altogether approximately 180,000 distinct CDR3 sequences are present, around 48% being singletons, with the ten largest covering around 1.8%. The sequencing input was sorted CD4+, CD8+, or CD8+CD57+ T cells (not recorded which) from PBMCs. The receptors stem from a human donor with aplastic anemia.

CDR3 bases: TGTGCCAGCAGGCCCGGACAGGGAAAGACACCTGGGGCCAACGTCCTGACTTTC. It codes for CASRPGQGKTPGANVLTF. V gene TRBV25-1 combines with J gene TRBJ2-6; 8 positions match TRBD1. V lost 6 bases, J lost 2 bases, and 12 bases stayed unmatched. The CDR3 totals 18 residues. The germline V gene has CDR1 MGHDK and CDR2 SYGVNS.

The chain's CDR3 is CSARGAMAYEQYF. The CDR3 DNA follows: TGCAGTGCTAGAGGCGCTATGGCCTACGAGCAGTACTTC. The chain couples TRBV20-1 to TRBJ2-7; no reliable D call. The CDR3 is 13 amino acids. With 1 base removed from V and 2 bases from J, the gap between germline ends came to 9 bases. The germline V gene encodes CDR1 DFQATT and CDR2 SNEGSKA (reference sequence).

The chain joins TRBV9 to TRBJ2-3; 8 positions agree with TRBD1. The CDR3 extends over 15 amino acids. The ends lost 3 bases at V and 3 bases at J; junction bases unmatched: 6. The germline gives CDR1 SGDLS, CDR2 YYNGEE. In nucleotides, the CDR3 is TGTGCCAGCAGCGGCCCAGGGGGCCGAACAGATACGCAGTATTTT. Translated, it gives CASSGPGGRTDTQYF.